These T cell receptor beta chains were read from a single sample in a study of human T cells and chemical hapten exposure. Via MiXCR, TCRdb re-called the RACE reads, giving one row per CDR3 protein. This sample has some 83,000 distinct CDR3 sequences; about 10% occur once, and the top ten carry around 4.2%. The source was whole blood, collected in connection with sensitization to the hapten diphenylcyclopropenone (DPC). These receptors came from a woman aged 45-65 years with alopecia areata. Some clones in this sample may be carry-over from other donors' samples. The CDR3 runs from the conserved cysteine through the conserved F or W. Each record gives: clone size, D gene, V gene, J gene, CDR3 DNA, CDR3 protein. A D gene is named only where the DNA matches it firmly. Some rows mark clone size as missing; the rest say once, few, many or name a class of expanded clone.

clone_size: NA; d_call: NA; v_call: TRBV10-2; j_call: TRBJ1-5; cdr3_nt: TGCGCCAGCAGTGAGCTGGGGCTGAGGCAGCCCCAGCATTTT; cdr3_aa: CASSELGLRQPQHF
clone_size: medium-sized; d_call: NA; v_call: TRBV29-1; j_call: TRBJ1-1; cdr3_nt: TGCAGCGCCTCCCAAGGGGTATATACTGAAGCTTTCTTT; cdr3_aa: CSASQGVYTEAFF
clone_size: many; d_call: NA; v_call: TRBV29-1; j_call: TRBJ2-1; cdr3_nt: TGCAGCGTTCCAGGACGGTACTCCTACAATGAGCAGTTCTTC; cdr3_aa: CSVPGRYSYNEQFF
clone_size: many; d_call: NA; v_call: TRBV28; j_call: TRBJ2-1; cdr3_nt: TGTGCCAGCAGTTTGGGTGGGAGTGTTTCCTACAATGAGCAGTTCTTC; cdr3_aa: CASSLGGSVSYNEQFF
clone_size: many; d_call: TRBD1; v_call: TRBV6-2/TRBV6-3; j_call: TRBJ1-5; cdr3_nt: TGTGCCAGCAGTTACCCACCGGGACAGACTCTACTTATCGGCAATCAGCCCCAGCATTTT; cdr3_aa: CASSYPPGQTLLIGNQPQHF
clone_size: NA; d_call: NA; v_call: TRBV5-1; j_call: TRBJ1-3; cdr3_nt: TGCGCCAGCAGCTTTACAGGATCAGGAAACACCATATATTTT; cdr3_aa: CASSFTGSGNTIYF
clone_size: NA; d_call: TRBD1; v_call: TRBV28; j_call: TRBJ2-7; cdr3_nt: TGTGCCAGCATTACCCAGGACAGGGGTTACTACGAGCAGTACTTC; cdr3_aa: CASITQDRGYYEQYF
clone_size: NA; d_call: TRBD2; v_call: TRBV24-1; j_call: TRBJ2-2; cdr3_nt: TGTGCCACCAGTGAGAGCGGGAGCCCGAACACCGGGGAGCTGTTTTTT; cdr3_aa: CATSESGSPNTGELFF
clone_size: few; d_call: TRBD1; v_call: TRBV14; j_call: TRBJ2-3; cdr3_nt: TGTGCCAGCAGCCGACGACCAGGGGGACACAACACAGATACGCAGTATTTT; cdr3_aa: CASSRRPGGHNTDTQYF
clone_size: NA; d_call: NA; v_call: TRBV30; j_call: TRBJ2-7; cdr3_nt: TGTGCCTGGAGTGTACACCGGGAGAGGTACTTC; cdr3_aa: CAWSVHRERYF
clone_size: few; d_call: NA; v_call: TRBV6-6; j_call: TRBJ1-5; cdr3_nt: TGTGCCAGCCTTTCGGGGGCGTTCAATCAACCCCAGCATTTT; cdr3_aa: CASLSGAFNQPQHF
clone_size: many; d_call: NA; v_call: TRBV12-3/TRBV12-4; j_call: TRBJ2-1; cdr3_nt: TGTGCCAGCAGTCTTAGACAGAACCTAAACAATGAGCAGTTCTTC; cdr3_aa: CASSLRQNLNNEQFF
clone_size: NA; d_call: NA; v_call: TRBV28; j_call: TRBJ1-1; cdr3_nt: TGTGCCAGCAGTTTAAATCCTGAAGCTTTCTTT; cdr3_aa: CASSLNPEAFF
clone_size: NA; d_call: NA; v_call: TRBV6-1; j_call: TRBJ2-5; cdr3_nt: TGTGCCAGCAGGCATACAGTACAAGAGACCCAGTACTTC; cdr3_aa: CASRHTVQETQYF
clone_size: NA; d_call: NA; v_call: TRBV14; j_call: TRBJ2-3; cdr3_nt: TGTGCCAGCACCTCTAAAGGGACAGATACGCAGTATTTT; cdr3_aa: CASTSKGTDTQYF
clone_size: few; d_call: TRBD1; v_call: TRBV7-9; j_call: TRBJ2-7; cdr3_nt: TGTGCCAGCAGCTTAAACAGGGGGCGAGGGACTGAGCAGTACTTC; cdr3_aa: CASSLNRGRGTEQYF
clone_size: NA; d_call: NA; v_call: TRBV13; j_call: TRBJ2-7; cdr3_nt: TGTGCCAGCAGCCTCCGGGGCATAGCGGAAGTGCAGTACTTC; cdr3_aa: CASSLRGIAEVQYF
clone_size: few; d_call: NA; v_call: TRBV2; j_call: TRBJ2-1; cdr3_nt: TGTGCCAGCAGGGAGTTAGTTGAGCAGTTCTTC; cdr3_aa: CASRELVEQFF
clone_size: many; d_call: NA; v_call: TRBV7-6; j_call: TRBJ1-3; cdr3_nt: TGTGCCAGCAGCTTAGCACGACTTACAGCTGGAAACACCATATATTTT; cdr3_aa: CASSLARLTAGNTIYF
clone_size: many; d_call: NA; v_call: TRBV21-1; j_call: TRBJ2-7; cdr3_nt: TGTGCCAGCTGCTTAGTCCTAGCGGGAGGTTCCTACGAGCAGTACTTC; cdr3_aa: CASCLVLAGGSYEQYF
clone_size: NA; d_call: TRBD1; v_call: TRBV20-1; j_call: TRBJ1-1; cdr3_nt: TGCAGTGCTGACCCACAGGGGAGGGGGAAAAACACTGAAGCTTTCTTT; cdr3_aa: CSADPQGRGKNTEAFF
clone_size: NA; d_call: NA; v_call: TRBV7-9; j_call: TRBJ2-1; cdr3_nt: TGTGCCAGCAGCTTGGGTTCCGGGAGCTCCTACAATGAGCAGTTCTTC; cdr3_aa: CASSLGSGSSYNEQFF
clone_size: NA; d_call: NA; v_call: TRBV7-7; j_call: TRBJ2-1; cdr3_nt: TGTGCCAGCAGCTTAGATTACGGCAATGAGCAGTTCTTC; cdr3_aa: CASSLDYGNEQFF
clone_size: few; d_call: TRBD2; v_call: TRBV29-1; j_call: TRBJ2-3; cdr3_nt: TGCAGCGGAGGGACTAGCGGGCTAGATACGCAGTATTTT; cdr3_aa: CSGGTSGLDTQYF
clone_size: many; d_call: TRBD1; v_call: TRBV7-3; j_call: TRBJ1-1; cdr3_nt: TGTGCCAGCAGCTCAAATACAGGGGTAAACACTGAAGCTTTCTTT; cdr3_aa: CASSSNTGVNTEAFF
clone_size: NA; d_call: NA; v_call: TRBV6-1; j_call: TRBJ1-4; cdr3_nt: TGTGCCAGCAGGGCAACCCCTTCTAATGAAAAACTGTTTTTT; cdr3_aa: CASRATPSNEKLFF
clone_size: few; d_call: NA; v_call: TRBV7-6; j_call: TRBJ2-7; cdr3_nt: TGTGCCAGCAGCTTAAAACCCCGGGGGAGCCCCTACGAGCAGTACTTC; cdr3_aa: CASSLKPRGSPYEQYF
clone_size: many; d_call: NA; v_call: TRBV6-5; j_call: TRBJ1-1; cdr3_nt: TGTGCCAGCAGCCCGACGAACCGAAAGACAGTGAACACTGAAGCTTTCTTT; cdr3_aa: CASSPTNRKTVNTEAFF
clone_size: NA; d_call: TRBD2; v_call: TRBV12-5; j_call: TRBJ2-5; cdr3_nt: TGTGCTAGTGGTTCACCCTCTGCGGGAGTGGAGACCCAGTACTTC; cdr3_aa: CASGSPSAGVETQYF
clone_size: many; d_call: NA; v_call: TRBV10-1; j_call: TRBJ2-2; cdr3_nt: TGCGCCAGCAGTGACACCGGGACTGCCACCGGGGAGCTGTTTTTT; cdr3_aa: CASSDTGTATGELFF
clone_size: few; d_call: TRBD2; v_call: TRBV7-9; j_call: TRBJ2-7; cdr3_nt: TGTGCCAGCAGCTTAGAGGGTTTGACTAGCGGGAGTATGTACTTC; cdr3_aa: CASSLEGLTSGSMYF
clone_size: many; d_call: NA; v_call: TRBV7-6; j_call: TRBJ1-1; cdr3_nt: TGTGCCAGCAGCGGCAGCCGACAAGGGGGAGCTTTCTTT; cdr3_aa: CASSGSRQGGAFF
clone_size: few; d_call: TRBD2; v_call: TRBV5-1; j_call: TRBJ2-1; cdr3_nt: TGCGCCAGCAGCCTAAGACTAGCGGGTGCCGGAGACAATGAGCAGTTCTTC; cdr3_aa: CASSLRLAGAGDNEQFF
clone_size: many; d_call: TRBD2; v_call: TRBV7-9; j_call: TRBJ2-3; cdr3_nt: TGTGCCAGCAGCCGTGGCGGGGGGGCAAGAGATACGCAGTATTTT; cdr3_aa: CASSRGGGARDTQYF
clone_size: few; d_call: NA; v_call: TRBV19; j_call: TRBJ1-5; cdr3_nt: TGTGCCAGTAGCAGCCTTTCGGGGGGCTGGGATCAGCCCCAGCATTTT; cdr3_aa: CASSSLSGGWDQPQHF
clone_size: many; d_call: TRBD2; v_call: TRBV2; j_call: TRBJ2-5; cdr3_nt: TGTGCCAGCAGTGAACTATCGCTAGCGGAAGAGACCCAGTACTTC; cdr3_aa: CASSELSLAEETQYF
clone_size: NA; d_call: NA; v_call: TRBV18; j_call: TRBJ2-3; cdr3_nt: TGTGCCAGCTCACCACCCGGACACATAAGCACAGATACGCAGTATTTT; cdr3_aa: CASSPPGHISTDTQYF
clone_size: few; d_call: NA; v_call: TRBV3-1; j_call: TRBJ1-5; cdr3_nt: TGTGCCAGCAGCCATCTGAATCAGCCCCAGCATTTT; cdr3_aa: CASSHLNQPQHF
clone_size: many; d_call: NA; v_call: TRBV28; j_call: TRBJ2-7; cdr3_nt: TGTGCCAGCAGTTTTCAAAGCTACGAGCAGTACTTC; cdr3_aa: CASSFQSYEQYF
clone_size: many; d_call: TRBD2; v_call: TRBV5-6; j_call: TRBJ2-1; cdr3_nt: TGTGCCAGCAGCCTGCTCGCGGGGGGGTCCTACAATGAGCAGTTCTTC; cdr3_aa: CASSLLAGGSYNEQFF
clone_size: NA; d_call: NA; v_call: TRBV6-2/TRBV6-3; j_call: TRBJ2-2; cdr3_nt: TGTGCCAGCACTGAGGGGGGGGAGCTGTTTTTT; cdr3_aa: CASTEGGELFF
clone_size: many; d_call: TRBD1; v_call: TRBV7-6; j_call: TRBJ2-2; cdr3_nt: TGTGCCAGCAGACGATCTCCCGGGACAGGGACATCGAACACCGGGGAGCTGTTTTTT; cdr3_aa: CASRRSPGTGTSNTGELFF
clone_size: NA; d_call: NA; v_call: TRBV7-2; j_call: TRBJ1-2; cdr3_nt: TGTGCCAGCAGCTTAGTCTGGAATGGCTACACCTTC; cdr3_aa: CASSLVWNGYTF
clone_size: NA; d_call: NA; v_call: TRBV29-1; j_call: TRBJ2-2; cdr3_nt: TGCAGCGTTAAGGACGGTCTAAGGACCGGGGAGCTGTTTTTT; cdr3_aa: CSVKDGLRTGELFF
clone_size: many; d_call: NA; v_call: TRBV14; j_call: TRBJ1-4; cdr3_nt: TGTGCCAGCAGCCAAGTGGGAAGGAGGGAAAAACTGTTTTTT; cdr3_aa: CASSQVGRREKLFF
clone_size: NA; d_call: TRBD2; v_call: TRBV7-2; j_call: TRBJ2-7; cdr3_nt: TGTGCCAGCAGCTTAGCCCCTGGGACTAGCGGGACCCTGGGGGAGCAGTACTTC; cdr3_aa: CASSLAPGTSGTLGEQYF
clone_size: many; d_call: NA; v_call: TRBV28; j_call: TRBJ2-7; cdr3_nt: TGTGCCAGCAGCCCCGTCGAGAGGTTCTCCTACGAGCAGTACTTC; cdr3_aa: CASSPVERFSYEQYF
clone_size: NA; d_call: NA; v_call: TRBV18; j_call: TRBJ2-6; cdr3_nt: TGTGCCAGCTCAAATACAGGGCCCCCTGGGGCCAACGTCCTGACTTTC; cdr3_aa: CASSNTGPPGANVLTF
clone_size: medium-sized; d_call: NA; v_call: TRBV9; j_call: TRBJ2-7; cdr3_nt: TGTGCCAGCAGCCCCGGGAACTACGAGCAGTACTTC; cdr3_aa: CASSPGNYEQYF
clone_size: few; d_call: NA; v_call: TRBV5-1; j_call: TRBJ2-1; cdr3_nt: TGCGCCAGCAGCGCTGGGGTAGATAAGCAGTTCTTC; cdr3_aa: CASSAGVDKQFF
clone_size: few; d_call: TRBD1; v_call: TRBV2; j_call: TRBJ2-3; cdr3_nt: TGTGCCAGCAAAACAGGGGACAGGGGGAGCACAGATACGCAGTATTTT; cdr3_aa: CASKTGDRGSTDTQYF
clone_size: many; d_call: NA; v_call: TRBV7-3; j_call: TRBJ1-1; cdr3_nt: TGTGCCAGCAGCCCGGGGGGCTCGGACACTGAAGCTTTCTTT; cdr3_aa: CASSPGGSDTEAFF
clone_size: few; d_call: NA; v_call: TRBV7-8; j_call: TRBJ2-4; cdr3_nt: TGTGCCAGCAGCTTACTCACGGGAGACATTCAGTACTTC; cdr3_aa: CASSLLTGDIQYF
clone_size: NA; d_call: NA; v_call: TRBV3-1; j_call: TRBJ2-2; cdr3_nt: TGTGCCAGCAGCCAAAAGGGGCGCACCGGGGAGCTGTTTTTT; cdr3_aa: CASSQKGRTGELFF
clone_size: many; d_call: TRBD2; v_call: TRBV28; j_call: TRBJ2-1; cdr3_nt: TGTGCCAGCAGTTTATTTCGTGCAAGACTAGCGGGAGGGCTCCTTGGCTCCTACAATGAGCAGTTCTTC; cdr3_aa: CASSLFRARLAGGLLGSYNEQFF
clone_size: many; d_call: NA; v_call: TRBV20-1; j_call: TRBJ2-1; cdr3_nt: TGCAGTGCCCTAATAAGGGACGTTTACAATGAGCAGTTCTTC; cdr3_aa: CSALIRDVYNEQFF
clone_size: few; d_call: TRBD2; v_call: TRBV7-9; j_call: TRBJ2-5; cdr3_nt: TGTGCCAGCAGCTTAATTGACGTCAGGGAGGGAGAGACCCAGTACTTC; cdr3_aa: CASSLIDVREGETQYF
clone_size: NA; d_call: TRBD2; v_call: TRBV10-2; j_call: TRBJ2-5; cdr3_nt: TGCGCCAGCAAGCTTGGAGCGGGGCCAATGGAGACCCAGTACTTC; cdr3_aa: CASKLGAGPMETQYF